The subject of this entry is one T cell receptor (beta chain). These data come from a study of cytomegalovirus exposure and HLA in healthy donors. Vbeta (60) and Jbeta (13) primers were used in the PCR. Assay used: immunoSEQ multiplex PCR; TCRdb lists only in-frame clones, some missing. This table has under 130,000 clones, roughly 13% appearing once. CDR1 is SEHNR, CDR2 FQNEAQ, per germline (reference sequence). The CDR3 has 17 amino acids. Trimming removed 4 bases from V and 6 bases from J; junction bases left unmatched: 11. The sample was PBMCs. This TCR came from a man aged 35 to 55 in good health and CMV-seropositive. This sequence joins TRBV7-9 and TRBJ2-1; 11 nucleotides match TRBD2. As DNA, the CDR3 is TGTGCCAGCAGCTCGGGACTAGCGGCCGCAACTACCAATGAGCAGTTCTTC. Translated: CASSSGLAAATTNEQFF.